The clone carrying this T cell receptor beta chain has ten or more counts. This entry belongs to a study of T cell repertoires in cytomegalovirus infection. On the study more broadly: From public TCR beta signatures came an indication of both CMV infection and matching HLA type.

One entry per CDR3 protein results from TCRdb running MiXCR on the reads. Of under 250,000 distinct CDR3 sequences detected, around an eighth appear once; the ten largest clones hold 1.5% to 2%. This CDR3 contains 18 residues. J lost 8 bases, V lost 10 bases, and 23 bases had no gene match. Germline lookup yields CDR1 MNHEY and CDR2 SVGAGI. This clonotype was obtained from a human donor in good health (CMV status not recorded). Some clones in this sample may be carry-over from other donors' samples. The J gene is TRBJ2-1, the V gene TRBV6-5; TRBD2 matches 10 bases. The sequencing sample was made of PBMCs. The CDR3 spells CATRRDRTSGLAVDEQFF. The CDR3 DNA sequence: TGTGCCACTAGAAGGGATAGGACTAGCGGCCTGGCGGTGGATGAGCAGTTCTTC.